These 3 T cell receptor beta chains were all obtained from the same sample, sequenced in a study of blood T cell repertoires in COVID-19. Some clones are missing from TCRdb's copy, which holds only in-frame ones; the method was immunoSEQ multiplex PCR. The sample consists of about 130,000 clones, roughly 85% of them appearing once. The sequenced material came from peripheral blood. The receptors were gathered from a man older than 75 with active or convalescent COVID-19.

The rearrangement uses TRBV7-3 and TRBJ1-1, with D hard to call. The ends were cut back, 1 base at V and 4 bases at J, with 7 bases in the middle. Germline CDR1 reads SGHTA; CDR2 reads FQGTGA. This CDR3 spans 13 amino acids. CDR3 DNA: TGTGCCAGCAGCTTAATGGGGAGCACTGAAGCTTTCTTT. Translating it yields CASSLMGSTEAFF.

The CDR3 here is CASSLEARKWDEQFF. In DNA form, the CDR3 reads TGCGCCAGCAGCTTGGAGGCTAGGAAATGGGATGAGCAGTTCTTC. The chain carries TRBV5-1 and TRBJ2-1; D not certain. V was shortened by 0 bases and J by 8 bases, with 15 bases between the two germline ends. The CDR3 is 15 amino acids. Germline loops: CDR1 SGHRS, CDR2 YFSETQ.

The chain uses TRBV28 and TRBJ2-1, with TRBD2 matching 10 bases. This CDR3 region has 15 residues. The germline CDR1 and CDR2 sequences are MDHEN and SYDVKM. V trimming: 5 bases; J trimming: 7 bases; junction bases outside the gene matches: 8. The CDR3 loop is CASSPSGGRTNEQFF. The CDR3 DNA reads TGTGCCAGCAGTCCTAGCGGGGGAAGAACGAATGAGCAGTTCTTC. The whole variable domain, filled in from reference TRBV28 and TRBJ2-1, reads DVKVTQSSRYLVKRTGEKVFLECVQDMDHENMFWYRQDPGLGLRLIYFSYDVKMKEKGDIPEGYSVSREKKERFSLILESASTNQTSMYLCASSPSGGRTNEQFFGPGTRLTVL.